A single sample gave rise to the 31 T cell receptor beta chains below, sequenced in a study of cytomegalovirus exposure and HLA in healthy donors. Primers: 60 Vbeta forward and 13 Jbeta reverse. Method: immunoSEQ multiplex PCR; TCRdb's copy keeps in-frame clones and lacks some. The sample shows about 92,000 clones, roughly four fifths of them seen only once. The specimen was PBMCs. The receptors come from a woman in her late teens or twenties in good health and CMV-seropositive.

As DNA, the CDR3 is TGTGCCAGCAGCGTAGGGGGACAGGGGGTACATGAAAAACTGTTTTTT. Translated, it gives CASSVGGQGVHEKLFF. This chain connects TRBV9 to TRBJ1-4; 11 bases fit TRBD1. V gave up 0 bases and J gave up 6 bases; unmatched junction bases: 4. The CDR3 spans 16 residues. Looked up from germline, CDR1 is SGDLS and CDR2 is YYNGEE.

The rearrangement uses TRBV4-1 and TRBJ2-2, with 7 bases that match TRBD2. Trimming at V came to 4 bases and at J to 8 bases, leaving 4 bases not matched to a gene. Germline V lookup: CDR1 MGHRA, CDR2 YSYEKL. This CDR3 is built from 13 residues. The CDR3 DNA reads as TGCGCCAGCAGCCCGCGGGGGTCAGGGGAGCTGTTTTTT. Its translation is CASSPRGSGELFF.

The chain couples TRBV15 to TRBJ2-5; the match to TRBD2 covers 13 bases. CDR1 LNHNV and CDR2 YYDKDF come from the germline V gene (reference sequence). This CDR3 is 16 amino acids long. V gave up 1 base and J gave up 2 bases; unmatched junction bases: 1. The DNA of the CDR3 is TGTGCCACCAGCAGAGGGACTAGCGGGAGACAAGAGACCCAGTACTTC. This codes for CATSRGTSGRQETQYF.

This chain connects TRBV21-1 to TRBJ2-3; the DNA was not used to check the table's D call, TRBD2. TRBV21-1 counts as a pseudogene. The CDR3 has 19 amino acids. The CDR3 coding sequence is TGTGCCAGCAGGCGACTCGTCCTAGCGAGGACCCCTCCGGAAGATACGCAGTATTTT. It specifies CASRRLVLARTPPEDTQYF.

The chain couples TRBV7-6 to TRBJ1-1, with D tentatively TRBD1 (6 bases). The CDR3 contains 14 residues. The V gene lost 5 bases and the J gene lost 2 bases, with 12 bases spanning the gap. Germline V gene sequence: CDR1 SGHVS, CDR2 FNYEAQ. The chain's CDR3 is CASSPGTHNTEAFF. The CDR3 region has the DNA TGTGCCAGCAGCCCCGGGACACATAACACTGAAGCTTTCTTT.

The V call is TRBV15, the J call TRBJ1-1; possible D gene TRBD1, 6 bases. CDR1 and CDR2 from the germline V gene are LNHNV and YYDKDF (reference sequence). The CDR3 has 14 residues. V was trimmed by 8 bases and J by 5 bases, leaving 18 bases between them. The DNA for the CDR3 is TGTGCCACCCACAGGGTCGGATCGCGGACTGAAGCTTTCTTT. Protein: CATHRVGSRTEAFF. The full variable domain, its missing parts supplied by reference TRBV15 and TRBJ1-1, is DAMVIQNPRYQVTQFGKPVTLSCSQTLNHNVMYWYQQKSSQAPKLLFHYYDKDFNNEADTPDNFQSRRPNTSFCFLDIRSPGLGDTAMYLCATHRVGSRTEAFFGQGTRLTVV.

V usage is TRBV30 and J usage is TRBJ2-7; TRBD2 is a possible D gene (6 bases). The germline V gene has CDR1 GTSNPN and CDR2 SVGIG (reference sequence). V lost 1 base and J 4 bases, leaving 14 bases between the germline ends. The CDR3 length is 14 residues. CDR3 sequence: CAWSAGTVGYEQYF. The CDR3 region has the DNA TGTGCCTGGAGTGCCGGGACTGTCGGGTACGAGCAGTACTTC.

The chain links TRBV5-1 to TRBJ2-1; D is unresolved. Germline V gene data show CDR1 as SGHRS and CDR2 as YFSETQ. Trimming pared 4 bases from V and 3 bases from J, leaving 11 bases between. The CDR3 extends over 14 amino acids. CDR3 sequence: CASSPNSVYNEQFF. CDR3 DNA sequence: TGCGCCAGCAGCCCCAACTCCGTCTACAATGAGCAGTTCTTC.

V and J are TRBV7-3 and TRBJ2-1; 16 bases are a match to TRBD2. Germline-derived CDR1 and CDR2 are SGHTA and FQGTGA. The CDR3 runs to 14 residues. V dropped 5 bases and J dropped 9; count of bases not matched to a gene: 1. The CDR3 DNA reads TGTGCCAGCAGCGGGACTAGCGGGAGGGGTGAGCAGTTCTTC. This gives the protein CASSGTSGRGEQFF.

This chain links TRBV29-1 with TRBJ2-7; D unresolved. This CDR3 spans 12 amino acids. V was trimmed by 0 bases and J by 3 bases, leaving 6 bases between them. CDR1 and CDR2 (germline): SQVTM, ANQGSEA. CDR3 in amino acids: CSVEDEDYEQYF. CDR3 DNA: TGCAGCGTTGAAGATGAGGACTACGAGCAGTACTTC.

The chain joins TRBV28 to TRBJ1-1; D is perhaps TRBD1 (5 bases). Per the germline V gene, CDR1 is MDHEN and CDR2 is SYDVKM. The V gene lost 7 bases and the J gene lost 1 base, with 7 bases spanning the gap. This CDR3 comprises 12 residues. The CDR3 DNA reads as TGTGCCAGCATGACAGCGAACACTGAAGCTTTCTTT. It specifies CASMTANTEAFF. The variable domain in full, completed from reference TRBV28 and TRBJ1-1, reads DVKVTQSSRYLVKRTGEKVFLECVQDMDHENMFWYRQDPGLGLRLIYFSYDVKMKEKGDIPEGYSVSREKKERFSLILESASTNQTSMYLCASMTANTEAFFGQGTRLTVV.

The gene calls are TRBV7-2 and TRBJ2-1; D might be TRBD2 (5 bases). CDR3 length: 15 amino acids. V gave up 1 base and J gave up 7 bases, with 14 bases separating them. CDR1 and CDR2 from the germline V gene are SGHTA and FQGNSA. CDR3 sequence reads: CASSLGRRRLNEQFF. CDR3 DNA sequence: TGTGCCAGCAGCTTAGGCCGGAGAAGACTAAATGAGCAGTTCTTC. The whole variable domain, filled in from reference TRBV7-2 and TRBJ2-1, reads GAGVSQSPSNKVTEKGKDVELRCDPISGHTALYWYRQSLGQGLEFLIYFQGNSAPDKSGLPSDRFSAERTGGSVSTLTIQRTQQEDSAVYLCASSLGRRRLNEQFFGPGTRLTVL.

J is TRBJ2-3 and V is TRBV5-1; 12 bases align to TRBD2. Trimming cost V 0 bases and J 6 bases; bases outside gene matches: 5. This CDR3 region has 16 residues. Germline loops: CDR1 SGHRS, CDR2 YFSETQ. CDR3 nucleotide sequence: TGCGCCAGCAGCTTGGCAACTAGCGGGGGGCCGGATACGCAGTATTTT. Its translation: CASSLATSGGPDTQYF.

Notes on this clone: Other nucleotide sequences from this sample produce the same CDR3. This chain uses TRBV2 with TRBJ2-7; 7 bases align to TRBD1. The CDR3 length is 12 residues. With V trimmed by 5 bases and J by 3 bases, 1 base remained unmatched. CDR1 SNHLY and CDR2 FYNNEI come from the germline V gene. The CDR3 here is CASSRDSYEQYF. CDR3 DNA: TGTGCCAGCAGTAGGGACAGCTACGAGCAGTACTTC.

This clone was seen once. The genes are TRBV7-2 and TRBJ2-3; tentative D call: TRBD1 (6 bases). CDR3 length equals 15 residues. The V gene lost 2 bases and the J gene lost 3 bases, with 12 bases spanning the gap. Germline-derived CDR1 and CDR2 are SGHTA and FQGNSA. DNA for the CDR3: TGTGCCAGCAGCTTAACAGGGCGGACGACAGATACGCAGTATTTT. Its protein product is CASSLTGRTTDTQYF.

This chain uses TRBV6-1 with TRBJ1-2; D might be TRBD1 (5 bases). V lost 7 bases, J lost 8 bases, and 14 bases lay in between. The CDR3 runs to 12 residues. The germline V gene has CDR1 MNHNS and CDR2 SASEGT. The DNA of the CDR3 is TGTGCCAGCACAAGACAGACTGGGGGCTACACCTTC. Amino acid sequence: CASTRQTGGYTF.

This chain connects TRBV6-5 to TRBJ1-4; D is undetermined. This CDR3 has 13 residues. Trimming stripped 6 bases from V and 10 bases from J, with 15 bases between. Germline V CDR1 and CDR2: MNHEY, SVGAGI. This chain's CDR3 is CASRPETLGKLFF. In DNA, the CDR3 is TGTGCCAGCAGACCGGAGACACTAGGAAAACTGTTTTTT.

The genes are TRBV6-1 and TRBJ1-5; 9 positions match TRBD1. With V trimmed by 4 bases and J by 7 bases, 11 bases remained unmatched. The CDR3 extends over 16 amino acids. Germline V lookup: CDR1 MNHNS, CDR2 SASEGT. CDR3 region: CASSGGARTGEQPQHF. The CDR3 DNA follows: TGTGCCAGCAGTGGGGGAGCTAGGACAGGGGAACAGCCCCAGCATTTT.

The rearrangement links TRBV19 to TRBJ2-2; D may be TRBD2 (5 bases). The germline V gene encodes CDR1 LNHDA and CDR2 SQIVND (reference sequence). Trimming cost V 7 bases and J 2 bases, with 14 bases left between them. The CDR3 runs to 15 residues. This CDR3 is CASNWASTNTGELFF. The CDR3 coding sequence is TGTGCCAGTAATTGGGCTAGCACTAACACCGGGGAGCTGTTTTTT.

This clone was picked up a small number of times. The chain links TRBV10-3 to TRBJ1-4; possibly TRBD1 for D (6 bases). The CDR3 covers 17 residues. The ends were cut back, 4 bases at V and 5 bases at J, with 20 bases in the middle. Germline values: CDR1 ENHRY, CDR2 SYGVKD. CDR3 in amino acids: CAISAGGSNPLNEKLFF. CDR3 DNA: TGTGCCATCAGTGCGGGGGGCTCAAATCCCCTCAATGAAAAACTGTTTTTT.

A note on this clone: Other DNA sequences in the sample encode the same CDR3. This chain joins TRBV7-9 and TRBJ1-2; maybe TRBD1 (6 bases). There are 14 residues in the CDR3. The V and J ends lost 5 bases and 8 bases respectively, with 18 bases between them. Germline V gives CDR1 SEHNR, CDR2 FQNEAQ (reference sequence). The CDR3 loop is CASSLDRLGEGYTF. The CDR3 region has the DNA TGTGCCAGCAGCCTCGACAGGTTGGGGGAGGGCTACACCTTC.

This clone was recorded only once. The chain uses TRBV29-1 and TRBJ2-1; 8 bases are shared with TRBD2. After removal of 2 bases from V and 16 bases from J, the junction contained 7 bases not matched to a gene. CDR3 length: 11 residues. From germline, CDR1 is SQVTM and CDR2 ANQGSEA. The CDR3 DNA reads TGCAGCGTTGAATGGGGACTAGTTGCCTTCTTC. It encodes CSVEWGLVAFF.

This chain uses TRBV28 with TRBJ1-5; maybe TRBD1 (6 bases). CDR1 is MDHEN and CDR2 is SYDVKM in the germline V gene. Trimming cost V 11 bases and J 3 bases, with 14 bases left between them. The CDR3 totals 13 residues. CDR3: CALSRGNNQPQHF. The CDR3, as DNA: TGTGCCCTGTCCAGGGGTAACAATCAGCCCCAGCATTTT.

CDR3 DNA: TGTGCCAGTAGTATAGTGCCGGTTGGCTCCTACAATGAGCAGTTCTTC. This codes for CASSIVPVGSYNEQFF. The chain recombines TRBV19 with TRBJ2-1, with D unclear. V was pared by 1 base and J by 0 bases, with 10 bases between. The CDR3 is 16 amino acids. Germline V gives CDR1 LNHDA, CDR2 SQIVND (reference sequence).

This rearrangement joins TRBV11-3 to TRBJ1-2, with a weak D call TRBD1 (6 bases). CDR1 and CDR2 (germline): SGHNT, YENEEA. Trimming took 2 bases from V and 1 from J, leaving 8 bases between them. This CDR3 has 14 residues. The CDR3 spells CASSLTGFNYGYTF. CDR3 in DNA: TGTGCCAGCAGCTTAACAGGGTTTAACTATGGCTACACCTTC.

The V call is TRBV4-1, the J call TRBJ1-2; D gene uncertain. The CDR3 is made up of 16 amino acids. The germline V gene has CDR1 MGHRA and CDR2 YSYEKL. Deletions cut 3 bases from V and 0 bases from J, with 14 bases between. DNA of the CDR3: TGCGCCAGCAGCCAGGAGGTCTCGCCCACTAACTATGGCTACACCTTC. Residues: CASSQEVSPTNYGYTF.

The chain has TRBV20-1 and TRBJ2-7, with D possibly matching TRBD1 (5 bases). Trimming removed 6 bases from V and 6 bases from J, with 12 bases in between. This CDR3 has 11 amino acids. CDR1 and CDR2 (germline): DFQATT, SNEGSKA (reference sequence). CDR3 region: CSADKSREQYF. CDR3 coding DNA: TGCAGTGCGGACAAAAGCCGCGAGCAGTACTTC.

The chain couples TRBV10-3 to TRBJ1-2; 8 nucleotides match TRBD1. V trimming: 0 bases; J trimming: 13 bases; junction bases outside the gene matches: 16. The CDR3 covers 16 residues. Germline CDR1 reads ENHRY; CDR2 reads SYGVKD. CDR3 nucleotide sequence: TGTGCCATCAGTGAGTCCGGACAGGGCCCAGCATGGGGGATCACCTTC. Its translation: CAISESGQGPAWGITF.

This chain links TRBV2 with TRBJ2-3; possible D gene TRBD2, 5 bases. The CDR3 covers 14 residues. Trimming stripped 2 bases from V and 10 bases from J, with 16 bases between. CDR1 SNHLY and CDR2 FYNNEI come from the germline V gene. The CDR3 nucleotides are TGTGCCAGCAGTGAAACCTTGCTAGCAAGCGCGCAGTATTTT. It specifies CASSETLLASAQYF.

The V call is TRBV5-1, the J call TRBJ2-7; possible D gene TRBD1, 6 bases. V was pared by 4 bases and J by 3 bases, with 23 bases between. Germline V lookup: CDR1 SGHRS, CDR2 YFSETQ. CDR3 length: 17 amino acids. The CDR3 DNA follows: TGCGCCAGCAGCCTTCATTTCAGGGGCGCCTCGGGCTACGAGCAGTACTTC. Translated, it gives CASSLHFRGASGYEQYF.

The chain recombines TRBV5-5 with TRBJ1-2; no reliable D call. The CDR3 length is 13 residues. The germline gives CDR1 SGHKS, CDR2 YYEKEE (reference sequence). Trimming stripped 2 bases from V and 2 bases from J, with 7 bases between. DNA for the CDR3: TGTGCCAGCAGCTTCGGGAAGAACTATGGCTACACCTTC. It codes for CASSFGKNYGYTF. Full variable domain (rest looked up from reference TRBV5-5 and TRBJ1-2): DAGVTQSPTHLIKTRGQQVTLRCSPISGHKSVSWYQQVLGQGPQFIFQYYEKEERGRGNFPDRFSARQFPNYSSELNVNALLLGDSALYLCASSFGKNYGYTFGSGTRLTVV.